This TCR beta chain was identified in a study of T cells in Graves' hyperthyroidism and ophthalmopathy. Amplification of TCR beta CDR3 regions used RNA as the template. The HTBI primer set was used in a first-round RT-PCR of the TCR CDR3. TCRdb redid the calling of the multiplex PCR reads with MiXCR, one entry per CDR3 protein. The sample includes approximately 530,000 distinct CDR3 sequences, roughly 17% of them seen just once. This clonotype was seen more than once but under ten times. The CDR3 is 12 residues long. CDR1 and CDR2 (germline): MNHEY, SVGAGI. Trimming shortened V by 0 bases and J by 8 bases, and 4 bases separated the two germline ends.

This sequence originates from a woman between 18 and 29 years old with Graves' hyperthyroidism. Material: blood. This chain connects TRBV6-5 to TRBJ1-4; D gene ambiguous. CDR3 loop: CASSYSREKLFF. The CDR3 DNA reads TGTGCCAGCAGTTACTCGAGGGAAAAACTGTTTTTT.